This T cell receptor (beta chain) originates from a study of blood T cell repertoires in COVID-19 (dated by TCRdb to the early 2020s). Background on the whole study: Collaborator samples came from the United States, Italy and Spain and covered acute and convalescent phases of COVID-19. Deeply sampled blood TCRbeta repertoires from subjects exposed to, actively infected with, or recovered from COVID-19 were included in the dataset. The material from the prospective study consisted of cDNA or gDNA derived from T cells, B-cell-depleted T cells, or PBMCs. The repertoires were made available in a free public database intended to serve as a resource for research on the immune response to SARS-CoV-2. Where available, HLA class I and class II types were obtained from metadata supplied by the sample provider rather than from assay-based typing. Samples came from the ongoing ImmuneRACE study (first 160 participants) plus 1,254 subjects from 6 global collaborators. Nearly every sample came with metadata listing a de-identified subject ID, COVID-19 status, age in years and sex. The paper as a whole reports these results and caveats: The amount of clinical and demographic metadata varied by source and participant and was provided uncurated.

One collaborating source in Seattle enrolled patients while the patients were actively infected and followed the patients over time throughout the course of disease. Each collaborating institution followed its own protocols to collect whole blood in K2EDTA tubes. For TCRbeta analysis, collaborator samples were shipped as frozen whole blood, as isolated PBMCs, or as DNA extracted from either sample type. TCRbeta CDR3 regions were amplified from genomic DNA using the immunoSEQ Assay, a bias-controlled multiplex PCR. Per the source publication's procedure: Within the assay, amplification of reference gene primers was used to estimate how many nucleated cells each sample contained. To quantify the absolute abundance of each unique TCRbeta CDR3 rearrangement, sequence reads were collapsed and filtered. Productive Simpson clonality was computed per sample as the square root of Simpson's diversity index over productive rearrangements. Not all clones reach the TCRdb copy of this immuneACCESS table, which keeps in-frame sequences only. Checked studies attribute under half of the gap to unresolved V genes and leave the rest unexplained. The D gene and trimming were derived from the DNA, and the V and J assignments and clone size from that table. This sample gives about 150,000 clones in total; around 84% of them show up just once. Jointly, the top ten make up less than 10% of the sample.

Of note for this clone: What this receptor recognizes is not known. Base qualities are not provided; no much larger clone lies one nucleotide away.

Measured from the cysteine to the phenylalanine, the CDR3 is 13 residues long. Solely the CDR3 DNA is kept, with 39 bases framed from the first base. V drops 4 bases and J drops 7 bases, leaving 14 bases in between. The germline V gene (reference sequence) supplies CDR1 SGHNT and CDR2 YYREEE. Sequencing was done on a sample of peripheral blood. The rearranged chain carries TRBV5-4 and TRBJ1-2; the D gene cannot be resolved reliably. The source of this sequence is a woman in her fifties or sixties with COVID-19, enrolled during active disease. The CDR3 protein is CASSPSDPGGYTF. The sequenced DNA: TGTGCCAGCAGCCCTAGCGACCCGGGTGGCTACACCTTC.